This T cell receptor (beta chain) was observed in a study of blood T cell repertoires in COVID-19. The CDR3 is 12 amino acids. Trimming cost V 5 bases and J 4 bases, with 8 bases left between them. Germline CDR1 reads MDHEN; CDR2 reads SYDVKM. Sequenced by immunoSEQ multiplex PCR; TCRdb stores in-frame clones only, minus some. The table records a few hundred thousand clones, more than 75% of them present only once. This clone was observed a handful of times. The receptor was derived from a woman in her 50s with acute or convalescent COVID-19. Sequenced input: peripheral blood. The chain is built from TRBV28 and TRBJ1-1, with D uncertain. Written as DNA, the CDR3 is TGTGCCAGCAGTCCAGGAGGCACTGAAGCTTTCTTT. This codes for CASSPGGTEAFF.